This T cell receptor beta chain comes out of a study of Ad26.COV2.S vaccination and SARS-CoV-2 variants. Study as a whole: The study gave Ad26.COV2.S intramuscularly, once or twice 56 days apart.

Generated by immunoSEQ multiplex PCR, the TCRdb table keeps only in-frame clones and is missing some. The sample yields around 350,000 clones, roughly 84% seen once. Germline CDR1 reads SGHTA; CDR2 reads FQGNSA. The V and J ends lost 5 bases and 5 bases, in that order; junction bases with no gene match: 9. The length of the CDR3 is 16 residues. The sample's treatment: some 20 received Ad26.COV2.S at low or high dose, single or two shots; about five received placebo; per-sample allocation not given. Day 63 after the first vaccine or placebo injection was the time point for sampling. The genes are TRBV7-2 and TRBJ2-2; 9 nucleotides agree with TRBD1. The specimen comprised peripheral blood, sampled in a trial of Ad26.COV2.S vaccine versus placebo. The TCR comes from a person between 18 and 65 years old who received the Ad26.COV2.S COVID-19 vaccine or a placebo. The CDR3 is CASSVLGQGLTGELFF. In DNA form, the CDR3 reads TGTGCCAGCAGCGTCTTGGGACAGGGCCTTACCGGGGAGCTGTTTTTT.